The 25 T cell receptor beta chains in this list originate from one sample, sequenced in a study of monozygotic twins with inflammatory bowel disease. One entry per CDR3 protein, without DNA, is what TCRdb gives after re-calling the 5' RACE reads. This sample's table reports fewer than 350,000 distinct CDR3 sequences. Source material: blood. Receptor source: a human donor with ulcerative colitis or Crohn's disease, or a healthy co-twin of an affected twin (not recorded which).

The chain is built from TRBV5-1 and TRBJ1-1; TCRdb reports TRBD1, a call that lacks DNA to check it against. CDR3 length: 16 residues. Germline CDR1 and CDR2: SGHRS and YFSETQ. The CDR3 sequence: CASSLPLDQDRTEAFF.

The chain links TRBV20-1 to TRBJ2-1; TCRdb designates TRBD2, a call that cannot be tested without DNA. Looked up from germline, CDR1 is DFQATT and CDR2 is SNEGSKA (reference sequence). The CDR3 extends over 13 amino acids. Here the CDR3 reads CSARASGYNEQFF.

The rearrangement uses TRBV7-2 and TRBJ2-3. The CDR3 length is 15 residues. Germline assignment: CDR1 SGHTA and CDR2 FQGNSA. This chain's CDR3 is CASSLMVASTDTQYF.

This chain uses TRBV7-8 with TRBJ2-7. The CDR3 contains 11 residues. In germline, CDR1 is SGHVS, CDR2 FQNEAQ. The CDR3 sequence: CASSTNYEQYF.

V gene TRBV28 combines with J gene TRBJ2-1. Germline CDR1 reads MDHEN; CDR2 reads SYDVKM. The CDR3 has 16 amino acids. This chain's CDR3 is CASSVGGRTPYNEQFF.

The rearrangement joins TRBV5-5 to TRBJ2-7. The CDR3 contains 14 residues. Germline CDR1 reads SGHKS; CDR2 reads YYEKEE (reference sequence). The CDR3 protein is CASSLGVSPYEQYF. The full variable domain, with the rest looked up from reference TRBV5-5 and TRBJ2-7, is DAGVTQSPTHLIKTRGQQVTLRCSPISGHKSVSWYQQVLGQGPQFIFQYYEKEERGRGNFPDRFSARQFPNYSSELNVNALLLGDSALYLCASSLGVSPYEQYFGPGTRLTVT.

The chain couples TRBV11-1 to TRBJ2-5. Germline V gene data show CDR1 as SGHAT and CDR2 as FQDESV (reference sequence). CDR3 length: 14 amino acids. CDR3 region: CASSNNIRDGTQYF.

The J gene is TRBJ2-7, the V gene TRBV6-6; TCRdb designates TRBD1, a call that cannot be tested without DNA. The CDR3 is 13 residues long. From germline, CDR1 is MNHNY and CDR2 SVGAGI (reference sequence). This CDR3 reads CASSTAGAHEQYF.

The rearrangement uses TRBV27 and TRBJ2-2; there is no DNA to check the TCRdb D call of TRBD2. The CDR3 length is 17 residues. Germline V CDR1 and CDR2: MNHEY, SMNVEV (reference sequence). The CDR3 here is CASSYRVSGTNTGELFF.

The chain joins TRBV4-3 to TRBJ2-6. Germline V CDR1 and CDR2: LGHNA, YSLEER. The CDR3 loop spans 19 amino acids. The CDR3 loop is CASSQEVVMGATGANVLTF.

The chain is built from TRBV12-3 or TRBV12-4 and TRBJ1-6. The length of the CDR3 is 14 residues. This CDR3 is CASSSLGGDSPLHF.

This chain's CDR3 is CASRAGGTTEAFF. The genes are TRBV19 and TRBJ1-1; TCRdb indicates TRBD1, and absent DNA this call remains unverified. This CDR3 contains 13 residues. Germline V gene sequence: CDR1 LNHDA, CDR2 SQIVND (reference sequence).

The rearrangement links TRBV20-1 to TRBJ1-1; the D call of TRBD1 rests on TCRdb alone, since no DNA is present to check it. The CDR3 consists of 15 residues. Germline V gene sequence: CDR1 DFQATT, CDR2 SNEGSKA (reference sequence). The CDR3 reads CSALSGTGVRSEAFF.

The chain couples TRBV6-5 to TRBJ2-7; TCRdb designates TRBD1, a call that cannot be tested without DNA. The CDR3 runs 11 residues. Looked up from germline, CDR1 is MNHEY and CDR2 is SVGAGI. The CDR3 region is CASSRDREQYF.

The V call is TRBV5-1, the J call TRBJ2-7; TCRdb's assignment of TRBD1 cannot be checked, as there is no DNA. This CDR3 is 13 amino acids long. CDR1 and CDR2 (germline): SGHRS, YFSETQ. The CDR3 reads CASPEGTNYEQYF.

This chain joins TRBV5-1 and TRBJ2-2; the TRBD2 assignment by TCRdb is unverifiable without DNA. Germline CDR1 and CDR2: SGHRS and YFSETQ. The CDR3 totals 14 residues. The CDR3 loop is CASSFEAGYGELFF.

This chain joins TRBV5-5 and TRBJ1-1. This CDR3 spans 14 amino acids. The germline V gene encodes CDR1 SGHKS and CDR2 YYEKEE (reference sequence). The CDR3 is CASSLVREGSEAFF. Full variable domain (remainder filled in from reference TRBV5-5 and TRBJ1-1): DAGVTQSPTHLIKTRGQQVTLRCSPISGHKSVSWYQQVLGQGPQFIFQYYEKEERGRGNFPDRFSARQFPNYSSELNVNALLLGDSALYLCASSLVREGSEAFFGQGTRLTVV.

This sequence joins TRBV7-9 and TRBJ2-7; TCRdb picks TRBD2, but there is no DNA to check that call. In germline, CDR1 is SEHNR, CDR2 FQNEAQ (reference sequence). The CDR3 has 14 amino acids. Here the CDR3 reads CASSPPGTPYEQYF.

The chain combines TRBV12-3 or TRBV12-4 with TRBJ2-7; TCRdb reports TRBD1, a call that lacks DNA to check it against. This CDR3 has 13 residues. The CDR3 reads CASSRGTNYEQYF.

This chain connects TRBV6-6 to TRBJ2-7; the TCRdb D gene call, TRBD1, has no DNA to confirm it. The CDR3 spans 14 residues. Germline loops: CDR1 MNHNY, CDR2 SVGAGI (reference sequence). CDR3 protein: CASTPRQVTYEQYF.

J is TRBJ2-7 and V is TRBV11-2; TCRdb picks TRBD1, but there is no DNA to check that call. From germline, CDR1 is SGHAT and CDR2 FQNNGV. The CDR3 length is 18 residues. CDR3 region: CASSPPLQGFPRIYEQYF.

The CDR3 region is CASSPTGSHEQYF. This rearrangement joins TRBV3-1 to TRBJ2-7; TCRdb gives TRBD1 as the D gene, but with no DNA this cannot be confirmed. The CDR3 covers 13 residues. The germline CDR1 and CDR2 sequences are LGHDT and YNNKEL (reference sequence).

The rearrangement links TRBV15 to TRBJ2-7; absent DNA, TCRdb's TRBD2 call cannot be checked. Germline-derived CDR1 and CDR2 are LNHNV and YYDKDF (reference sequence). The CDR3 is 18 amino acids. CDR3 in amino acids: CATSRDGLAGANSYEQYF.

The V call is TRBV6-1, the J call TRBJ2-7; there is no DNA to check the TCRdb D call of TRBD1. Germline lookup yields CDR1 MNHNS and CDR2 SASEGT. The CDR3 totals 14 residues. CDR3 loop: CASWRDREFSEQYF.

The chain joins TRBV6-1 to TRBJ2-2; the D call from TCRdb, TRBD2, cannot be confirmed without DNA. The CDR3 contains 16 residues. Germline assignment: CDR1 MNHNS and CDR2 SASEGT. CDR3 region: CASRPLAGGFTGELFF.